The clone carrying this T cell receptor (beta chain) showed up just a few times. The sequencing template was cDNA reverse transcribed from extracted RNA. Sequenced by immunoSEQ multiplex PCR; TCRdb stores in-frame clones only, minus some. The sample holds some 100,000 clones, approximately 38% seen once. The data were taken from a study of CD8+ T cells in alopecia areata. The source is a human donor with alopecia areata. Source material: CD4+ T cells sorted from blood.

As DNA, the CDR3 is TGTGCCACTGGCGACTCCTACGAGCAGTACTTC. This gives the protein CATGDSYEQYF. The rearrangement uses TRBV28 and TRBJ2-7; D is unresolved. This CDR3 spans 11 amino acids. In germline, CDR1 is MDHEN, CDR2 SYDVKM. The V end was cut by 10 bases, the J end by 0 bases, with 7 bases between.